These T cell receptor beta chains were read from a single sample in a study of tissue T cells after allogeneic stem cell transplantation. The assay was immunoSEQ multiplex PCR, and TCRdb's table has in-frame clones only and misses some. The profile shows some 25,000 clones, 73% of them singletons. The sample consisted of tissue from the ileum, taken at autopsy. The receptors stem from a female donor of 60 years or more with lung cancer. Each CDR3 is given with its conserved first and last residue. A D gene is named only where the DNA matches it firmly. For some rows the clone size is stated as once, few or many, or as a class when expanded; others skip it.

j_gene	abundance	v_gene	d_gene	CDR3nt	CDR3aa
TRBJ1-1	.	TRBV10-2	.	TGCGCCAGCAGTGAGCCCCCGGTCGGGGGGGGAACTGAAGCTTTCTTT	CASSEPPVGGGTEAFF
TRBJ2-7	.	TRBV6-2/TRBV6-3	TRBD1	TGTGCCAGCAGTTATCCGGGACAGGTGGACGAGCAGTACTTC	CASSYPGQVDEQYF
TRBJ2-1	.	TRBV2	.	TGTGCCAGCGGGCGGGACAGCAATGAGCAGTTCTTC	CASGRDSNEQFF
TRBJ2-6	once	TRBV9	TRBD1	TGTGCCAGCAGCCTCGCTACAGGGGGCTGGTCTGGGGCCAACGTCCTGACTTTC	CASSLATGGWSGANVLTF
TRBJ2-5	.	TRBV6-5	.	TGTGCCAGCAGTTACTCGTGGGGTCTCTTCCAAGAGACCCAGTACTTC	CASSYSWGLFQETQYF
TRBJ2-1	.	TRBV14	.	TGTGCCAGCAGGCCCGCCGGGGCTTGGTACAATGAGCAGTTCTTC	CASRPAGAWYNEQFF
TRBJ1-1	few	TRBV2	.	TGTGCCAGCAGTTGGGCCGGACGGGTAACGGAAGCTTTCTTT	CASSWAGRVTEAFF
TRBJ2-5	.	TRBV13	TRBD1	TGTGCCAGCAGCTCTAGGGGCAGGGGGCGTGGGGAGACCCAGTACTTC	CASSSRGRGRGETQYF
TRBJ2-1	.	TRBV19	TRBD1	TGTGCCAGTAGTACCGGGACAGGGGGCCGAAATGAGCAGTTCTTC	CASSTGTGGRNEQFF
TRBJ1-3	.	TRBV28	.	TGTGCCAGCAGTTCTTATTCCTCTGGAAACACCATATATTTT	CASSSYSSGNTIYF
TRBJ1-1	few	TRBV7-9	.	TGTGCCAGCAGCCTAGGAGGCGGGTTTTCGGGCACTGAAGCTTTCTTT	CASSLGGGFSGTEAFF
TRBJ2-7	.	TRBV15	.	TGTGCCACCAGCAGAGATAGGGGAGGCTACGAGCAGTACTTC	CATSRDRGGYEQYF
TRBJ1-6	.	TRBV11-2	TRBD1	TGTGCCAGCAGCTCCATCGACAGGGGTCGCAATTCACCCCTCCACTTT	CASSSIDRGRNSPLHF
TRBJ2-3	.	TRBV4-1	TRBD2	TGCGCCAGCAGCCTCGGACTAGCGGGGGCCACTAGCACAGATACGCAGTATTTT	CASSLGLAGATSTDTQYF
TRBJ1-2	.	TRBV4-1	.	TGCGCCAGCAGCCAAGGGCTTTATGGCTACACCTTC	CASSQGLYGYTF